This T cell receptor beta chain stems from a study of T cell responses to AZD1222 COVID-19 vaccine. Broader study findings: Within unmutated variant regions lay the reported targets of nearly half of spike-specific TCRs.

On this clone itself: The antigen is unknown.

This table comes from immunoSEQ multiplex PCR, and its TCRdb copy is limited to in-frame clones, with some not included. The sample holds 90,000 to 110,000 clones; 85% to 90% are singletons and the top ten take about 2.7%. The J segment lost 5 bases and the V segment lost 5 bases, leaving 9 bases of the junction unmatched. Per the germline V gene, CDR1 is KGHDR and CDR2 is SFDVKD. The CDR3 sequence is 16 residues long. This receptor was obtained from an adult in good health. Sequencing was performed on peripheral blood, taken on day 0 of AZD1222 vaccination. The V and J genes are TRBV24-1 and TRBJ2-5; 11 nucleotides line up with TRBD2. CDR3 DNA sequence: TGTGCCACCAGTGGTACTAGCGGGAGTCCGGGGGAGACCCAGTACTTC. Translation: CATSGTSGSPGETQYF.